This T cell receptor beta chain was sequenced in a study of CD8 T cells in ankylosing spondylitis. In regard to this clonotype: The antigen remains unidentified.

General study results and limits: The study looked at matched synovial fluid samples from ankylosing spondylitis patients. Disease-linked clones were reported to be significantly enriched there. A TCR beta motif of eight highly homologous variants appeared characteristic of ankylosing spondylitis blood.

The V end lost 2 bases, the J end lost 5 bases, and 12 bases lay between the germline ends. This CDR3 region has 15 residues. Germline lookup yields CDR1 LNHNV and CDR2 YYDKDF (reference sequence). Each CDR3 protein gets one entry after TCRdb re-called the 5' RACE reads with MiXCR. The table includes 700,000 to 1,000,000 distinct CDR3 sequences, around 11% detected once. The chain links TRBV15 to TRBJ1-4, with TRBD1 as a possible D gene (5 bases). This TCR was recovered from a male donor with ankylosing spondylitis. The sample was blood, either unsorted or a sorted T cell fraction (not recorded which). As DNA, the CDR3 is TGTGCCACCAGCAGATCTATAGAGGGGAATGAAAAACTGTTTTTT. Translating gives CATSRSIEGNEKLFF.